Below are 14 T cell receptor beta chains sequenced from a single sample in a study of cytomegalovirus exposure and HLA in healthy donors (dated by TCRdb to about 2017). The library was prepared using the immunoSEQ multiplex PCR assay. For the multiplex PCR, a mixture combining 60 forward primers for TCR Vbeta segments and 13 reverse primers for TCR Jbeta segments was used. TCRdb stores this immuneACCESS table with in-frame sequences only. Part of the clones is absent; in the studies checked, under half of the shortfall reflects unresolved V genes, and no reason is known for the rest. The sample table on file contains about 130,000 clones. The top ten hold roughly 2% of the sample. The sequenced material came from PBMCs. All receptors derive from a woman aged 55 to 70 in good health and CMV-seronegative.

The chain is built from TRBV5-1 and TRBJ2-5; 7 bases align to TRBD2. This CDR3 region has 15 residues. Germline lookup yields CDR1 SGHRS and CDR2 YFSETQ. After removal of 0 bases from V and 2 bases from J, the junction contained 4 bases not matched to a gene. The CDR3 reads CASSLGPAGQETQYF. For the CDR3, the DNA is TGCGCCAGCAGCTTGGGTCCAGCGGGACAAGAGACCCAGTACTTC. The full variable domain, in which reference TRBV5-1 and TRBJ2-5 provide the parts outside the CDR3, is KAGVTQTPRYLIKTRGQQVTLSCSPISGHRSVSWYQQTPGQGLQFLFEYFSETQRNKGNFPGRFSGRQFSNSRSEMNVSTLELGDSALYLCASSLGPAGQETQYFGPGTRLLVL.

V gene TRBV10-3 combines with J gene TRBJ2-5; tentatively, D is TRBD1 (5 bases). The DNA end favors TRBJ2-7, so the J call may be wrong. Germline CDR1 and CDR2: ENHRY and SYGVKD. CDR3 length equals 15 residues. The CDR3 DNA sequence: TGTGCCATCAGTGGACAGAAGGTTCTAATGGACGAGCAGTACTTC. The encoded protein is CAISGQKVLMDEQYF.

The V call is TRBV11-3, the J call TRBJ2-2; D possibly corresponds to TRBD2 (6 bases). V was clipped by 0 bases and J by 5 bases, with 7 bases between them. Germline V CDR1 and CDR2: SGHNT, YENEEA. The CDR3 runs 14 residues. The CDR3 DNA reads as TGTGCCAGCAGCTTAGACCGGGAGACCGGGGAGCTGTTTTTT. Protein sequence: CASSLDRETGELFF. The full variable domain, in which reference TRBV11-3 and TRBJ2-2 provide the parts outside the CDR3, is EAGVVQSPRYKIIEKKQPVAFWCNPISGHNTLYWYLQNLGQGPELLIRYENEEAVDDSQLPKDRFSAERLKGVDSTLKIQPAELGDSAVYLCASSLDRETGELFFGEGSRLTVL.

The CDR3 DNA sequence: TGTGCCAGCAGTTCCGGGACAGGGAGGAGTCCTCAAGAGACCCAGTACTTC. Translation gives CASSSGTGRSPQETQYF. The chain joins TRBV27 to TRBJ2-5; TRBD1 matches 9 bases. V gave up 4 bases and J gave up 2 bases; unmatched junction bases: 11. This CDR3 region has 17 residues. Germline V gives CDR1 MNHEY, CDR2 SMNVEV (reference sequence).

The chain links TRBV5-1 to TRBJ2-1, with TRBD2 identical over 9 bases. Germline values: CDR1 SGHRS, CDR2 YFSETQ. V was clipped by 0 bases and J by 5 bases; unmatched bases: 18. The CDR3 contains 20 residues. The DNA for the CDR3 is TGCGCCAGCAGCTTGGTTAGGGCGGGAGGGCCAGGTACTAAGAACAATGAGCAGTTCTTC. Residues: CASSLVRAGGPGTKNNEQFF.

This rearrangement joins TRBV5-5 to TRBJ2-5; 7 bases match TRBD2. Trimming cost V 4 bases and J 7 bases; bases outside gene matches: 13. This CDR3 contains 15 residues. Looked up from germline, CDR1 is SGHKS and CDR2 is YYEKEE (reference sequence). This chain's CDR3 is CASSSGALDTMTQYF. The CDR3 DNA sequence: TGTGCCAGCAGCAGCGGGGCACTGGATACAATGACCCAGTACTTC.

V and J are TRBV18 and TRBJ2-1; 7 nucleotides line up with TRBD2. Trimming took 1 base from V and 3 from J; bases not matched to a gene: 3. Germline lookup yields CDR1 KGHSH and CDR2 LQKENI. The CDR3 consists of 15 residues. The CDR3 is CASSPRSGNYNEQFF. The CDR3, as DNA: TGTGCCAGCTCACCACGGAGCGGGAACTACAATGAGCAGTTCTTC. The full variable domain, in which reference TRBV18 and TRBJ2-1 provide the parts outside the CDR3, is NAGVMQNPRHLVRRRGQEARLRCSPMKGHSHVYWYRQLPEEGLKFMVYLQKENIIDESGMPKERFSAEFPKEGPSILRIQQVVRGDSAAYFCASSPRSGNYNEQFFGPGTRLTVL.

Note on this clone: Mismatch with germline at one junction end may stem from a read error. The CDR3 sequence is CASCETDTMNTEAFF. The CDR3, as DNA: TGTGCCAGCTGTGAGACGGACACCATGAACACTGAAGCTTTCTTT. This rearrangement joins TRBV2 to TRBJ1-1, with a tentative D call TRBD1 (5 bases). Germline lookup yields CDR1 SNHLY and CDR2 FYNNEI. The CDR3 is 15 residues long.

The chain's CDR3 is CASAKDSGDYGYTF. The CDR3 DNA reads as TGTGCCAGCGCAAAGGACAGTGGTGACTATGGCTACACCTTC. The rearrangement links TRBV18 to TRBJ1-2, with D perhaps TRBD1 (6 bases). The CDR3 runs to 14 residues. In germline, CDR1 is KGHSH, CDR2 LQKENI. V lost 8 bases to trimming and J lost 3 bases, with 16 bases between them.

The chain is built from TRBV7-9 and TRBJ2-7; 10 nucleotides line up with TRBD1. The ends lost 5 bases at V and 4 bases at J; junction bases unmatched: 8. Germline CDR1 and CDR2: SEHNR and FQNEAQ (reference sequence). There are 15 residues in the CDR3. DNA of the CDR3: TGTGCCAGCAGCCCGTGGACAGGGGGAAGGTACGAGCAGTACTTC. This encodes CASSPWTGGRYEQYF.

The chain combines TRBV28 with TRBJ1-1; D remains unclear. This CDR3 has 14 residues. V was shortened by 8 bases and J by 2 bases, with 15 bases between the two germline ends. CDR1 is MDHEN and CDR2 is SYDVKM in the germline V gene. The CDR3 here is CASLLLGYNTEAFF. The CDR3 nucleotides are TGTGCCAGCCTGTTGCTAGGCTACAACACTGAAGCTTTCTTT.

The rearrangement links TRBV7-9 to TRBJ2-1; the D gene is possibly TRBD1 (6 bases). Trimming shortened V by 2 bases and J by 4 bases, and 21 bases separated the two germline ends. Germline V gives CDR1 SEHNR, CDR2 FQNEAQ (reference sequence). The CDR3 consists of 18 residues. This CDR3 reads CASSLIGAGRGFYNEQFF. The CDR3 DNA reads TGTGCCAGCAGCTTAATCGGGGCCGGTAGGGGGTTTTACAATGAGCAGTTCTTC.

The rearrangement joins TRBV7-3 to TRBJ1-2, with TRBD1 matching over 7 bases. Germline V gene lookup returns CDR1 SGHTA and CDR2 FQGTGA. V lost 5 bases to trimming and J lost 2 bases; unmatched junction nucleotides: 2. The CDR3 is 13 amino acids. CDR3 nucleotide sequence: TGTGCCAGCAGCCCGGGACAGAACTATGGCTACACCTTC. This translates into CASSPGQNYGYTF.

V is TRBV7-3 and J is TRBJ1-1; TRBD1 might be the D (5 bases). The CDR3 runs to 15 residues. Germline CDR1 and CDR2: SGHTA and FQGTGA. Trimming pared 0 bases from V and 5 bases from J, leaving 13 bases between. The CDR3 DNA follows: TGTGCCAGCAGCTTAACGCCAGGGTATTCGACTGAAGCTTTCTTT. Its protein product is CASSLTPGYSTEAFF.